These T cell receptor beta chains were read from a single sample in a study of blood T cells in healthy people across ages. TCRdb re-called the 5' RACE reads through MiXCR, storing one row per CDR3 protein. The table shows about 1.1 million distinct CDR3 sequences, with roughly two fifths occurring only once. Specimen: blood. These receptors all come from a young man in good health. Each CDR3 is given with its conserved first and last residue. D genes are given only for firm matches. Rows may omit the clone size; those that give it use once, few, many or a size class.

size,D,length,V,J,DNA,CDR3
few,.,14,TRBV3-1,TRBJ1-2,TGTGCCAGCAGCCGACTTGTGGGGCGAGATGGCTACACCTTC,CASSRLVGRDGYTF
.,.,12,TRBV5-5,TRBJ1-2,TGTGCCAGCAGCCCCCTCGGGGAAGGCTACACCTTC,CASSPLGEGYTF
many,.,14,TRBV6-4,TRBJ2-3,TGTGCCAGCAGTGTTAGGGGGGGCACAGATACGCAGTATTTT,CASSVRGGTDTQYF
few,TRBD1,16,TRBV9,TRBJ2-6,TGTGCCAGCAGCATCGACAGGGATTCTGGGGCCAACGTCCTGACTTTC,CASSIDRDSGANVLTF
.,.,14,TRBV7-2,TRBJ1-1,TGTGCCAGCAGCTTAGCGTCGATTGGGACTGAAGCTTTCTTT,CASSLASIGTEAFF
.,.,17,TRBV10-3,TRBJ2-1,TGTGCCATCAGTGGCCTGGAGACCGGGAACCCAAACAATGAGCAGTTCTTC,CAISGLETGNPNNEQFF
.,.,16,TRBV9,TRBJ2-3,TGTGCCAGCAGCGTAGGTGGCGGAGCTAGCACAGATACGCAGTATTTT,CASSVGGGASTDTQYF
many,.,14,TRBV10-3,TRBJ1-2,TGTGCCATCAGTGAGACGGAGGGTGTGTATGGCTACACCTTC,CAISETEGVYGYTF
few,.,14,TRBV12-5,TRBJ2-1,TGTGCTAGTGGTACAGGACACCCCTACAATGAGCAGTTCTTC,CASGTGHPYNEQFF
once,.,15,TRBV7-9,TRBJ2-1,TGTTCCAGCAGCTCATTCGCGGACAGCAACAATGAGCAGTTCTTC,CSSSSFADSNNEQFF
few,TRBD2,15,TRBV4-3,TRBJ2-1,TGCGCCAGCTTCCCCCTAGCGGGGGTATACAATGAGCAGTTCTTC,CASFPLAGVYNEQFF
.,.,13,TRBV6-5,TRBJ2-1,TGTGCCAGCAGTCACCAGACAGGCAATGAGCAGTTCTTC,CASSHQTGNEQFF
.,.,15,TRBV27,TRBJ1-5,TGTGCCAGCAGTTCCACAGGGCTGGGAAATCAGCCCCAGCATTTT,CASSSTGLGNQPQHF
few,TRBD2,16,TRBV4-2,TRBJ2-1,TGTGCCAGCAGCCAGACCAGGGAGGGAGCCTACAATGAGCAGTTCTTC,CASSQTREGAYNEQFF
once,.,15,TRBV12-3/TRBV12-4,TRBJ2-2,TGTGCCAGCAGCTTACCTAAGCGGAACACCGGGGAGCTGTTTTTT,CASSLPKRNTGELFF
.,TRBD1,17,TRBV7-2,TRBJ2-4,TGTGCCAGCAGCCCAAGGACAGGTTTGACGGTCAAAAACATTCAGTACTTC,CASSPRTGLTVKNIQYF
few,.,16,TRBV3-1,TRBJ2-3,TGTGCCAGCAGCCCAGCCAGGGCTAGCTCGACAGATACGCAGTATTTT,CASSPARASSTDTQYF
few,.,15,TRBV5-4,TRBJ2-7,TGTGCCAGCAGCCGATCAGGGAGCTCCTACAATGAGCAGTACTTC,CASSRSGSSYNEQYF
.,.,15,TRBV25-1,TRBJ1-1,TGTGCCAGCAGTGAATCCGGGGAGGCCCGAACTGAAGCTTTCTTT,CASSESGEARTEAFF
.,.,14,TRBV9,TRBJ1-2,TGTGCCAGCAGCGCTCAGGTTTCTGGGAATGGCTACACCTTC,CASSAQVSGNGYTF
few,.,15,TRBV7-2,TRBJ2-3,TGTGCCAGCAGCCCCAGCGGGCTGGACACAGATACGCAGTATTTT,CASSPSGLDTDTQYF
.,.,13,TRBV2,TRBJ2-3,TGTGCCAGCAGTGAAGTGAGCACAGATGCGCAGTATTTT,CASSEVSTDAQYF
few,.,14,TRBV7-9,TRBJ2-5,TGTGCCAGCAGACTCGGGACACACTTAGGTGAGCAGTACTTC,CASRLGTHLGEQYF
.,.,15,TRBV9,TRBJ2-7,TGTGCCAGCAGCCCTGCTGGGACTCCTTGGGATGAGCAGTACTTC,CASSPAGTPWDEQYF
many,.,15,TRBV12-3/TRBV12-4,TRBJ2-6,TGTGCCAGCACCCAAAAGGAGGCTGGGGCCAACGTCCTGACTTTC,CASTQKEAGANVLTF
few,.,13,TRBV7-9,TRBJ2-3,TGTGCCAGCAGCTTTATGGGGACAGATACGCAGTATTTT,CASSFMGTDTQYF
.,.,12,TRBV25-1,TRBJ1-1,TGTGCCAGCAGTAACCGGTACACTGAAGCTTTCTTT,CASSNRYTEAFF
once,.,11,TRBV21-1,TRBJ1-4,TGTGCCAGCAGGCAATCCGGGAGACTGTTTTTT,CASRQSGRLFF
few,TRBD2,17,TRBV27,TRBJ2-1,TGTGCCAGCAGTTTATCCGCCGGGGGGGCCTCCTACAATGAGCAGTTCTTC,CASSLSAGGASYNEQFF
.,.,15,TRBV7-9,TRBJ1-4,TGTGCCAGCAGCTCCCGGGACTCTATTAATGAAAAACTGTTTTTT,CASSSRDSINEKLFF
few,.,15,TRBV27,TRBJ2-7,TGTGCCAGCAGTCCTCGGGCTGCGATAACCTACGAGCAGTACTTC,CASSPRAAITYEQYF
.,.,15,TRBV13,TRBJ2-7,TGTGCCAGCAGCTTTATTGGAGTATTTGACTACGAGCAGTACTTC,CASSFIGVFDYEQYF
.,.,12,TRBV9,TRBJ1-1,TGTGCCAGCAGCGACCCCCCCGCTGAAGCTTTCTTT,CASSDPPAEAFF
few,.,13,TRBV29-1,TRBJ2-3,TGCAGCGCCCATGGGGAGAGGAAAAATACGCAGTATTTT,CSAHGERKNTQYF
.,.,15,TRBV5-1,TRBJ2-2,TGCGCCAGCAGCTTGGTGGCAAGTAACACCGGGGAGCTGTTTTTT,CASSLVASNTGELFF
.,TRBD1,14,TRBV12-3/TRBV12-4,TRBJ1-4,TGTGCCAGCACCCCGACAGGGGGCGGCGAAAAACTGTTTTTT,CASTPTGGGEKLFF
.,.,14,TRBV5-1,TRBJ1-2,TGCGCCAGCAGCTTGCAGACAGGTGTGAATGGCTACACCTTC,CASSLQTGVNGYTF